A selection of T cell receptor beta chains follows, all from one sample in a study of cytomegalovirus exposure and HLA in healthy donors. Profiled with immunoSEQ multiplex PCR; TCRdb holds only in-frame clones, not every one. The sample holds about 160,000 clones, almost 80% seen once. The sequencing input was PBMCs. These receptors were obtained from a woman in her forties or fifties in good health and CMV-seropositive. Both conserved end residues are part of each CDR3. D genes are given only for firm matches. Size values are once, few and many counts, or a class for expanded clones, and some rows have none.

d_gene,j_gene,abundance,v_gene,CDR3aa,CDR3nt
TRBD1,TRBJ2-4,.,TRBV9,CASSAAGTGVDQYF,TGTGCCAGCAGCGCAGCCGGGACAGGGGTTGATCAGTACTTC
TRBD1,TRBJ2-7,.,TRBV29-1,CSVDTGGNYEQYF,TGCAGCGTTGATACAGGGGGGAACTACGAGCAGTACTTC
.,TRBJ1-2,.,TRBV4-2,CASSQDGGFNYGYTF,TGTGCCAGCAGCCAAGATGGAGGTTTTAACTATGGCTACACCTTC
TRBD1,TRBJ2-3,.,TRBV13,CASSPRPGTGSDTQYF,TGTGCCAGCAGCCCCAGACCCGGGACAGGGTCGGATACGCAGTATTTT
TRBD1,TRBJ2-7,.,TRBV10-2,CASGDRAAYEQYF,TGCGCCAGCGGGGACAGGGCGGCGTACGAGCAGTACTTC
.,TRBJ1-5,.,TRBV4-3,CASSQDLSEPQHF,TGCGCCAGCAGCCAAGATCTTTCGGAGCCCCAGCATTTT
.,TRBJ1-6,.,TRBV19,CASSRVGDSPNSPLHF,TGTGCCAGTAGTAGGGTCGGAGACAGCCCTAATTCACCCCTCCACTTT
.,TRBJ1-1,.,TRBV18,CASSPQTGMNTEAFF,TGTGCCAGCTCACCTCAGACAGGCATGAACACTGAAGCTTTCTTT
TRBD1,TRBJ1-6,.,TRBV7-2,CASSLSGGSYNSPLHF,TGTGCCAGCAGCTTATCAGGGGGGTCCTATAATTCACCCCTCCACTTT
TRBD2,TRBJ2-2,.,TRBV2,CASSFRTSGDRNTGELFF,TGTGCCAGCAGTTTTCGGACTAGCGGGGACCGAAACACCGGGGAGCTGTTTTTT
.,TRBJ2-1,.,TRBV29-1,CSVVPLSSYNEQFF,TGCAGCGTTGTCCCCCTGAGCTCCTACAATGAGCAGTTCTTC
.,TRBJ1-1,.,TRBV2,CASSGQGRAEAFF,TGTGCCAGCAGTGGCCAGGGAAGGGCTGAAGCTTTCTTT
TRBD1,TRBJ1-1,.,TRBV5-4,CASSPGQGQEVAFF,TGTGCCAGCAGCCCTGGACAGGGCCAAGAAGTAGCTTTCTTT
.,TRBJ2-1,few,TRBV7-8,CASRKEGLNEQFF,TGTGCCAGCAGGAAGGAGGGGTTAAATGAGCAGTTCTTC
TRBD1,TRBJ1-1,.,TRBV6-5,CASTHPGQSEAFF,TGTGCCAGCACTCACCCGGGACAGTCAGAAGCTTTCTTT
.,TRBJ2-7,few,TRBV29-1,CSVRLRAGPLTYEQYF,TGCAGCGTAAGACTGAGGGCGGGCCCCCTGACCTACGAGCAGTACTTC
.,TRBJ1-1,.,TRBV10-2,CASSVRALNTEAFF,TGCGCCAGCAGTGTCAGGGCGCTAAACACTGAAGCTTTCTTT
.,TRBJ1-5,.,TRBV5-5,CASSLAVGNQPQHF,TGTGCCAGCAGCTTGGCCGTCGGTAATCAGCCCCAGCATTTT
TRBD2,TRBJ2-2,.,TRBV10-3,CAVSAGGRGTGELFF,TGTGCCGTTAGTGCGGGAGGGCGAGGCACCGGGGAGCTGTTTTTT
TRBD2,TRBJ2-3,few,TRBV19,CASSIGFSGRITDTQYF,TGTGCCAGTAGTATAGGCTTTAGCGGGAGGATCACAGATACGCAGTATTTT
TRBD2,TRBJ2-5,few,TRBV2,CASMTGLAIETQYF,TGTGCCAGCATGACAGGACTAGCGATTGAGACCCAGTACTTC
TRBD2,TRBJ2-6,.,TRBV29-1,CSVGGTTGANVLTF,TGCAGCGTTGGGGGGACTACTGGGGCCAACGTCCTGACTTTC
.,TRBJ1-4,.,TRBV6-5,CASSRNRATNEKLFF,TGTGCCAGCAGTCGCAACAGGGCAACTAATGAAAAACTGTTTTTT
TRBD1,TRBJ1-1,.,TRBV4-1,CASSQDKARQGLNTEAFF,TGCGCCAGCAGCCAAGACAAAGCCCGACAGGGTTTGAACACTGAAGCTTTCTTT
.,TRBJ1-1,.,TRBV9,CASSITANTEAFF,TGTGCCAGCAGCATTACAGCGAACACTGAAGCTTTCTTT
.,TRBJ2-7,.,TRBV9,CASSVGGEVREQYF,TGTGCCAGCAGCGTAGGGGGAGAGGTGCGCGAGCAGTACTTC
.,TRBJ2-1,.,TRBV5-6,CASSLGESTYNEQFF,TGTGCCAGCAGCTTGGGTGAGAGTACCTACAATGAGCAGTTCTTC
TRBD1,TRBJ1-5,few,TRBV5-1,CASSPGGVSNQPQHF,TGCGCCAGCAGCCCAGGGGGCGTGAGCAATCAGCCCCAGCATTTT
.,TRBJ2-1,once,TRBV6-1,CASTESIGGHNEQFF,TGTGCCAGCACCGAAAGTATCGGGGGGCACAATGAGCAGTTCTTC
.,TRBJ1-1,once,TRBV4-3,CASSRQLNTEAFF,TGCGCCAGCAGCCGCCAACTCAACACTGAAGCTTTCTTT
.,TRBJ2-5,.,TRBV14,CASSRTPRTGETQYF,TGTGCCAGCAGCCGAACTCCTAGAACTGGGGAGACCCAGTACTTC
.,TRBJ2-6,.,TRBV10-3,CAIAGGPGANVLTF,TGTGCCATCGCCGGGGGGCCTGGGGCCAACGTCCTGACTTTC
.,TRBJ2-7,.,TRBV2,CASMLSGSASYEQYF,TGTGCCAGCATGTTATCCGGGAGTGCCTCCTACGAGCAGTACTTC
.,TRBJ1-1,.,TRBV5-1,CASSPPDSPNTEAFF,TGCGCCAGCAGCCCACCGGACAGTCCTAACACTGAAGCTTTCTTT
.,TRBJ1-5,.,TRBV7-2,CASSLMTGSYQPQHF,TGTGCCAGCAGCTTGATGACAGGTTCTTATCAGCCCCAGCATTTT
TRBD2,TRBJ2-5,.,TRBV7-9,CASSLMEREGETQYF,TGTGCCAGCAGCTTAATGGAGCGGGAGGGAGAGACCCAGTACTTC
TRBD1,TRBJ1-2,few,TRBV2,CAREVQGEGGYTF,TGTGCCAGGGAAGTACAGGGGGAGGGTGGCTACACCTTC